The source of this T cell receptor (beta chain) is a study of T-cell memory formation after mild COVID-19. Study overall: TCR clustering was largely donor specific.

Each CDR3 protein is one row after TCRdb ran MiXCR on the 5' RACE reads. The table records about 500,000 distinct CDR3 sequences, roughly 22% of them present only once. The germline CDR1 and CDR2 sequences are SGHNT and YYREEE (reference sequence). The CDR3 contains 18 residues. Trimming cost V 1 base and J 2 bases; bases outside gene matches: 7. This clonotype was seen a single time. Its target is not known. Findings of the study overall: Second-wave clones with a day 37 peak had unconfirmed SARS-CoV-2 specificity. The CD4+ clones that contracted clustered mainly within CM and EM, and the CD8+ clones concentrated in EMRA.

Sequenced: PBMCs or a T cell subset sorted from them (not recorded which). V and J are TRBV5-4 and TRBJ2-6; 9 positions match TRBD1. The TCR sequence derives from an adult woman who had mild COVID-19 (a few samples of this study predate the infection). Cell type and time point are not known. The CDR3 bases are TGTGCCAGCAGCTTGTTCGGGACAGGGAGCGCTGGGGCCAACGTCCTGACTTTC. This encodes CASSLFGTGSAGANVLTF.